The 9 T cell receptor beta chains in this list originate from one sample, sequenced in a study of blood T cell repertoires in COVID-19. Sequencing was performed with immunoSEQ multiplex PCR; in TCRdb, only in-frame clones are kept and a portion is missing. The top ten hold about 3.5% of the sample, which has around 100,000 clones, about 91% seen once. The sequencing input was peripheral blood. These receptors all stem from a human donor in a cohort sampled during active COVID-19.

CDR3 protein: CASTAREDQPQHF. DNA of the CDR3: TGTGCCAGCACGGCCAGGGAGGACCAGCCCCAGCATTTT. This chain links TRBV6-5 with TRBJ1-5, with a weak D call TRBD1 (5 bases). There are 13 residues in the CDR3. In germline, CDR1 is MNHEY, CDR2 SVGAGI. V lost 7 bases, J lost 7 bases, and 14 bases lay in between.

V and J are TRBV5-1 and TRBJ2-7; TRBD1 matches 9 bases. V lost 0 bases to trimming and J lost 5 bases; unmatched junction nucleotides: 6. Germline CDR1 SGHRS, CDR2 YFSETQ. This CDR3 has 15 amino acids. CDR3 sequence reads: CASSLGRDRAHEQYF. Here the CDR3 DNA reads TGCGCCAGCAGCTTGGGCCGGGACAGGGCCCACGAGCAGTACTTC.

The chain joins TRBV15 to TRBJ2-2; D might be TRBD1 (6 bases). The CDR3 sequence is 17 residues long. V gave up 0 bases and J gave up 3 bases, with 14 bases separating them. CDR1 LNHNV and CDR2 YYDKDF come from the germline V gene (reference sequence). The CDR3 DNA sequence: TGTGCCACCAGCAGAGATCATTCAGGGGCGGACACCGGGGAGCTGTTTTTT. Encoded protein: CATSRDHSGADTGELFF.

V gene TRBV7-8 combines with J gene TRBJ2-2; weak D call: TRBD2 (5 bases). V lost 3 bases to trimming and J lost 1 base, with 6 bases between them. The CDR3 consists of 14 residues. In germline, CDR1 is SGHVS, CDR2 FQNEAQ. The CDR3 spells CASSLSGNTGELFF. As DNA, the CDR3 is TGTGCCAGCAGCTTGAGCGGGAACACCGGGGAGCTGTTTTTT.

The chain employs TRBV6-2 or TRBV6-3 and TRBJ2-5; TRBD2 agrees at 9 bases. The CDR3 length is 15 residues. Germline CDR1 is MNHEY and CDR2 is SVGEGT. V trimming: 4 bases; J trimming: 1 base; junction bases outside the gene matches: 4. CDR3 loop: CASSSAAGGQETQYF. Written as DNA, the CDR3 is TGTGCCAGCAGTTCCGCAGCGGGAGGCCAAGAGACCCAGTACTTC.

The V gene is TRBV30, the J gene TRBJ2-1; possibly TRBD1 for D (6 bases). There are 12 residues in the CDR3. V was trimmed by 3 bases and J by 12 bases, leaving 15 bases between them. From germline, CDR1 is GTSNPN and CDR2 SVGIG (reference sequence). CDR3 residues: CAWSLSQGRQFF. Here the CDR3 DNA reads TGTGCCTGGAGCCTTTCGCAGGGGAGGCAGTTCTTC.

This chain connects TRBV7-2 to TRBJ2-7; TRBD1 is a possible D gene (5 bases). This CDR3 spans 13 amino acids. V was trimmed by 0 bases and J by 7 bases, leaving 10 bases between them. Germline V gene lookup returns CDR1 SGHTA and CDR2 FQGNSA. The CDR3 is CASSLAPSGEQYF. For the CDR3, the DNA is TGTGCCAGCAGCTTAGCCCCATCAGGGGAGCAGTACTTC.

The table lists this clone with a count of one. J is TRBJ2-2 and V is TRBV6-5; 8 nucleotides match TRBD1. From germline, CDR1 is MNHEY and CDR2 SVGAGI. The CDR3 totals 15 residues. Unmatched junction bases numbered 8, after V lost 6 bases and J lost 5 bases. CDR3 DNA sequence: TGTGCCAGCAGCAAAGACAGGGGAACGACCGGGGAGCTGTTTTTT. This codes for CASSKDRGTTGELFF.

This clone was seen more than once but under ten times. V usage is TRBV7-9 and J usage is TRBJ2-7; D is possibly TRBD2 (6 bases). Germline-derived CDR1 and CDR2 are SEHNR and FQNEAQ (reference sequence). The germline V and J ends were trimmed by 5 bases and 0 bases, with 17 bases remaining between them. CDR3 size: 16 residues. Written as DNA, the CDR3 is TGTGCCAGCAGCCCTCGGTGGGACTCAAGCTCCTACGAGCAGTACTTC. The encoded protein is CASSPRWDSSSYEQYF.